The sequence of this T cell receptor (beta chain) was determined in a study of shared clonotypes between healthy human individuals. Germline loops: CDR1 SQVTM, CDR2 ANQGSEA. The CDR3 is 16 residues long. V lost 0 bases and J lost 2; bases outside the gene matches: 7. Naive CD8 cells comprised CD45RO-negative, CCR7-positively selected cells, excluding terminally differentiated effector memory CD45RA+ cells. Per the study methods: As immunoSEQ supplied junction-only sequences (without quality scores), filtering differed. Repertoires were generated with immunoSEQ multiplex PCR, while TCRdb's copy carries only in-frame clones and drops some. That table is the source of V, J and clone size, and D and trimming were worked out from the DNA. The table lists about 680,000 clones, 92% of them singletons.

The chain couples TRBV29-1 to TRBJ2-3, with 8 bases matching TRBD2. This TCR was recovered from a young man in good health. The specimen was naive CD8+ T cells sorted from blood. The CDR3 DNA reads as TGCAGCGTTGAAGACGGAGTAGCGGGAAACACAGATACGCAGTATTTT. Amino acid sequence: CSVEDGVAGNTDTQYF.